Presented here are 16 T cell receptor beta chains from one specimen sequenced in a study of T cell responses to AZD1222 COVID-19 vaccine. Clones were read by immunoSEQ multiplex PCR, and TCRdb kept only the in-frame ones, dropping some. The data contain around 58,000 clones, 80% to 90% of them singletons. The specimen comprised peripheral blood, sampled 28 days after the second AZD1222 dose. The receptors come from an adult who received the AZD1222 COVID-19 vaccine.

The chain employs TRBV5-8 and TRBJ2-1; possibly TRBD1 for D (6 bases). Germline V gives CDR1 SGHTS, CDR2 YDEGEE. CDR3 length: 15 residues. V lost 2 bases and J 0 bases, leaving 9 bases between the germline ends. The CDR3 bases are TGTGCCAGCAGCTTAGGGGACAACTCCTACAATGAGCAGTTCTTC. Amino acid sequence: CASSLGDNSYNEQFF.

The V and J genes are TRBV15 and TRBJ2-5, with a possible D match to TRBD2 (5 bases). The germline gives CDR1 LNHNV, CDR2 YYDKDF (reference sequence). This CDR3 spans 15 amino acids. With 0 bases removed from V and 2 bases from J, the gap between germline ends came to 10 bases. The CDR3 DNA sequence: TGTGCCACCAGCAGAGAAATTACGGGGCAAGAGACCCAGTACTTC. It encodes CATSREITGQETQYF.

The V and J genes are TRBV7-9 and TRBJ1-4, with D perhaps TRBD1 (5 bases). This CDR3 comprises 15 residues. CDR1 is SEHNR, CDR2 FQNEAQ, per germline (reference sequence). The V gene lost 1 base and the J gene lost 3 bases, with 9 bases spanning the gap. CDR3 loop: CASSLEGTSNEKLFF. The CDR3 nucleotides are TGTGCCAGCAGCTTAGAAGGGACCTCTAATGAAAAACTGTTTTTT.

This chain joins TRBV10-1 and TRBJ2-7, with TRBD1 matching 7 bases. Germline trimming cut 6 bases from V and 0 bases from J; bases unmatched to any gene: 23. The CDR3 loop spans 20 amino acids. Per germline, CDR1 WNHNN and CDR2 SYGVQD (reference sequence). CDR3 protein: CASRTDRPTYNTPNSYEQYF. The CDR3 DNA is TGCGCCAGCAGAACGGACAGGCCCACTTACAACACGCCAAACTCCTACGAGCAGTACTTC.

This chain joins TRBV24-1 and TRBJ2-1, with 7 positions matching TRBD1. Germline V gives CDR1 KGHDR, CDR2 SFDVKD. J gave up 2 bases and V 3 bases, and 3 bases lay outside the gene matches. The CDR3 length is 15 residues. CDR3 amino acids: CATSDQGVPYNEQFF. Written as DNA, the CDR3 is TGTGCCACCAGTGATCAGGGGGTCCCCTACAATGAGCAGTTCTTC.

This chain uses TRBV28 with TRBJ1-1, with TRBD1 identical over 9 bases. The germline CDR1 and CDR2 sequences are MDHEN and SYDVKM. The CDR3 length is 14 residues. V shed 6 bases, J shed 5 bases, and the junction held 7 bases outside the gene matches. The CDR3, as DNA: TGTGCCAGCAGCGGGGACAGGGAGGAGACTGAAGCTTTCTTT. Translation: CASSGDREETEAFF. Using reference TRBV28 and TRBJ1-1 for the parts outside the CDR3, the full variable domain is DVKVTQSSRYLVKRTGEKVFLECVQDMDHENMFWYRQDPGLGLRLIYFSYDVKMKEKGDIPEGYSVSREKKERFSLILESASTNQTSMYLCASSGDREETEAFFGQGTRLTVV.

The chain couples TRBV7-9 to TRBJ2-1; TRBD1 is a possible D gene (5 bases). Germline values: CDR1 SEHNR, CDR2 FQNEAQ (reference sequence). Trimming removed 1 base from V and 5 bases from J, with 6 bases in between. The CDR3 consists of 13 residues. CDR3 protein: CASSLGQNNEQFF. The CDR3 bases are TGTGCCAGCAGCTTAGGACAGAACAATGAGCAGTTCTTC.

The rearrangement joins TRBV7-6 to TRBJ1-3; TRBD1 matches at 9 bases. Germline CDR1 SGHVS, CDR2 FNYEAQ. The length of the CDR3 is 16 residues. After removal of 1 base from V and 4 bases from J, the junction contained 5 bases not matched to a gene. The CDR3 reads CASSLDRGLRGNTIYF. The CDR3 nucleotides read TGTGCCAGCAGCTTAGACAGGGGGCTAAGAGGAAACACCATATATTTT.

This chain joins TRBV18 and TRBJ2-2, with 8 bases that match TRBD1. Germline V CDR1 and CDR2: KGHSH, LQKENI. The length of the CDR3 is 16 residues. Unmatched junction bases numbered 7, after V lost 2 bases and J lost 5 bases. The CDR3 is CASSPVGQGGTGELFF. In DNA form, the CDR3 reads TGTGCCAGCTCACCAGTTGGACAGGGAGGAACCGGGGAGCTGTTTTTT.

V gene TRBV30 combines with J gene TRBJ1-6; 11 bases are shared with TRBD1. This CDR3 comprises 15 residues. Trimming at V came to 3 bases and at J to 8 bases, leaving 6 bases not matched to a gene. In germline, CDR1 is GTSNPN, CDR2 SVGIG (reference sequence). CDR3 DNA sequence: TGTGCCTGGAGGCGGACAGGGGGCTGGGATTCACCCCTCCACTTT. Amino acids: CAWRRTGGWDSPLHF.

The rearrangement uses TRBV27 and TRBJ1-5; D possibly corresponds to TRBD1 (5 bases). This CDR3 has 16 residues. Germline CDR1 and CDR2: MNHEY and SMNVEV (reference sequence). With 3 bases removed from V and 1 base from J, the gap between germline ends came to 13 bases. In nucleotides, the CDR3 is TGTGCCAGCAGTTTCCGGGGCAGGGCGAGCAATCAGCCCCAGCATTTT. Protein: CASSFRGRASNQPQHF.

This clone was recorded only once. The CDR3 loop is CASGRNQPQHF. DNA for the CDR3: TGTGCCAGCGGACGAAATCAGCCCCAGCATTTT. The chain links TRBV27 to TRBJ1-5; D not certain. The CDR3 runs 11 residues. Germline CDR1 is MNHEY and CDR2 is SMNVEV (reference sequence). V lost 8 bases to trimming and J lost 4 bases, with 6 bases between them.

This chain links TRBV9 with TRBJ2-7; 7 bases agree with TRBD2. This CDR3 is 14 amino acids long. The germline CDR1 and CDR2 sequences are SGDLS and YYNGEE. V gave up 4 bases and J gave up 3 bases; unmatched junction bases: 7. In nucleotides, the CDR3 is TGTGCCAGCAGCCCTGGGGTAGCGGGCTACGAGCAGTACTTC. This codes for CASSPGVAGYEQYF. The complete variable domain, with remaining parts taken from reference TRBV9 and TRBJ2-7, reads DSGVTQTPKHLITATGQRVTLRCSPRSGDLSVYWYQQSLDQGLQFLIQYYNGEERAKGNILERFSAQQFPDLHSELNLSSLELGDSALYFCASSPGVAGYEQYFGPGTRLTVT.

The rearrangement joins TRBV11-3 to TRBJ1-1; no definite D call. CDR3 size: 12 residues. V gave up 1 base and J gave up 11 bases, with 11 bases separating them. Germline values: CDR1 SGHNT, CDR2 YENEEA. CDR3 sequence (DNA): TGTGCCAGCAGCTTAGCGGATCCAGCGGCTTTCTTT. As protein: CASSLADPAAFF.

The V call is TRBV12-5, the J call TRBJ1-3, with unresolved D. V shed 0 bases and J shed 0 bases, with 15 bases lying between them. CDR1 and CDR2 (germline): LGHNT, FRNRAP. The CDR3 loop spans 18 amino acids. In DNA form, the CDR3 reads TGTGCTAGTGGTTTGGTACGACTCCCCTCCGGCTCTGGAAACACCATATATTTT. Translation: CASGLVRLPSGSGNTIYF.

This clone was picked up one time. This chain uses TRBV9 with TRBJ1-1; 9 bases map to TRBD1. There are 15 residues in the CDR3. Germline assignment: CDR1 SGDLS and CDR2 YYNGEE. V shed 3 bases, J shed 4 bases, and the junction held 7 bases outside the gene matches. The CDR3 region is CASSATRQGGTEAFF. CDR3 in DNA: TGTGCCAGCAGCGCAACTCGACAGGGGGGCACTGAAGCTTTCTTT.